These 15 T cell receptor beta chains share one sample of origin, sequenced in a study of glioma-infiltrating T cells. The iRepertoire nested amplicon-rescue multiplex PCR amplified TCR alpha and beta CDR3s from RNA. TCRdb re-called the multiplex PCR reads through MiXCR, storing one row per CDR3 protein. The sample contains 150,000 to 200,000 distinct CDR3 sequences, about 47% of which appear only once. The sequencing input was glioma tissue, nonneoplastic brain tissue, or PBMCs (not recorded which). The receptors derive from a human donor with low-grade glioma or glioblastoma, undergoing nonglioma brain surgery, or in good health (not recorded which).

The chain employs TRBV19 and TRBJ2-6; 8 bases align to TRBD1. This CDR3 is built from 15 residues. J was trimmed by 2 bases and V by 5 bases; bases with no gene match: 2. CDR1 and CDR2 from the germline V gene are LNHDA and SQIVND (reference sequence). CDR3 DNA: TGTGCCAGTAGTGTACAGGGGGCTGGGGCCAACGTCCTGACTTTC. It yields the protein CASSVQGAGANVLTF.

This clonotype was recorded many times. This chain uses TRBV20-1 with TRBJ1-2, with a weak D call TRBD1 (5 bases). The V end lost 5 bases, the J end lost 8 bases, and 15 bases lay between the germline ends. The germline CDR1 and CDR2 sequences are DFQATT and SNEGSKA (reference sequence). The CDR3 extends over 12 amino acids. This CDR3 is CSAGQGWEGYTF. Written as DNA, the CDR3 is TGCAGTGCTGGGCAGGGCTGGGAGGGCTACACCTTC.

This clonotype has at least ten counts. The chain carries TRBV4-1 and TRBJ2-7; D possibly corresponds to TRBD1 (6 bases). The CDR3 is made up of 15 amino acids. Germline V lookup: CDR1 MGHRA, CDR2 YSYEKL. V was pared by 1 base and J by 5 bases, with 15 bases between. The CDR3 is CASSQASGDRHEQYF. CDR3 sequence (DNA): TGCGCCAGCAGCCAAGCAAGTGGAGACAGGCACGAGCAGTACTTC.

The genes are TRBV20-1 and TRBJ2-7, with 10 bases matching TRBD2. The V segment lost 5 bases and the J segment 0 bases; nucleotides outside the gene matches: 4. Germline CDR1 is DFQATT and CDR2 is SNEGSKA (reference sequence). The CDR3 runs 14 residues. The CDR3 reads CSADRLAGSYEQYF. CDR3 DNA: TGCAGTGCTGACCGACTAGCGGGCTCCTACGAGCAGTACTTC.

This clonotype was recorded many times. The chain couples TRBV18 to TRBJ1-2; D not resolved. V lost 5 bases to trimming and J lost 3 bases, with 10 bases between them. This CDR3 is built from 13 residues. Germline-derived CDR1 and CDR2 are KGHSH and LQKENI. CDR3 residues: CASSATADYGYTF. CDR3 nucleotides: TGTGCCAGCTCAGCTACAGCGGACTATGGCTACACCTTC. Drawing the rest from reference TRBV18 and TRBJ1-2, the complete variable domain is NAGVMQNPRHLVRRRGQEARLRCSPMKGHSHVYWYRQLPEEGLKFMVYLQKENIIDESGMPKERFSAEFPKEGPSILRIQQVVRGDSAAYFCASSATADYGYTFGSGTRLTVV.

This sequence joins TRBV9 and TRBJ2-3, with D unclear. Trimming removed 2 bases at V and 4 bases at J, with 8 bases between. The CDR3 sequence is 13 residues long. CDR1 is SGDLS, CDR2 YYNGEE, per germline. CDR3 protein: CASSVPVSDTQYF. For the CDR3, the DNA is TGTGCCAGCAGCGTTCCGGTCTCAGATACGCAGTATTTT.

Note on this clonotype: This may be a read error, as it is one base from a much larger clone. The gene calls are TRBV27 and TRBJ2-1, with TRBD2 identical over 8 bases. The germline CDR1 and CDR2 sequences are MNHEY and SMNVEV (reference sequence). The V gene end was trimmed by 4 bases and the J gene end by 3 bases; junction bases not matched to a gene: 5. CDR3 length: 15 residues. The CDR3 protein is CASSSGAGVYNEQFF. As DNA, the CDR3 is TGTGCCAGCAGTTCCGGAGCGGGAGTCTACAATGAGCAGTTCTTC.

Remarks on this clonotype: One junction end does not reproduce the germline sequence, and a read error may be involved. The V gene is TRBV18, the J gene TRBJ1-1; 8 nucleotides agree with TRBD1. The CDR3 spans 16 residues. Germline loops: CDR1 KGHSH, CDR2 LQKENI. The CDR3 DNA reads TGTGCCAGCTCACAGACAGGGGCTATGGGAAACACTAAAGCTTTCTTT. Residues: CASSQTGAMGNTKAFF.

This clonotype was counted ten times or more. The rearrangement links TRBV28 to TRBJ2-5; D unclear. The CDR3 is made up of 16 amino acids. CDR1 is MDHEN, CDR2 SYDVKM, per germline. Trimming left V 0 bases short and J 3 bases short, with 14 bases between. CDR3 nucleotide sequence: TGTGCCAGCAGTTTATGGGGAAGCGACACGAAAGAGACCCAGTACTTC. It encodes CASSLWGSDTKETQYF.

On this clonotype itself: The junction and the germline gene differ at one end; a read error may be behind it. This chain joins TRBV27 and TRBJ2-7; TRBD1 matches 7 bases. Germline CDR1 reads MNHEY; CDR2 reads SMNVEV (reference sequence). CDR3 length equals 14 residues. The chain's CDR3 is CASRSGTAPYGQYF. Here the CDR3 DNA reads TGTGCCAGCAGATCCGGGACAGCGCCGTACGGGCAGTACTTC.

Comment on this clonotype: A read error may explain this, as a much larger clone is one base away. V usage is TRBV28 and J usage is TRBJ1-1, with a tentative D call TRBD1 (5 bases). Germline V gene data show CDR1 as MDHEN and CDR2 as SYDVKM. There are 17 residues in the CDR3. CDR3 region: CASSETRGLSLNTEDFF. In DNA form, the CDR3 reads TGTGCCAGCAGCGAAACCCGGGGGTTGAGTTTGAACACTGAAGATTTCTTT.

As for this clonotype: A much larger clone differs from this one at a single base, so this may be a read error. The chain uses TRBV12-3 or TRBV12-4 and TRBJ2-5; no reliable D call. Trimming stripped 8 bases from V and 4 bases from J, with 8 bases between. The CDR3 is 11 residues long. Here the CDR3 reads CASAFVETQYF. Written as DNA, the CDR3 is TGTGCCAGCGCCTTTGTAGAGACCCAGTACTTC.

As concerns this clonotype: At one end the junction does not follow the germline gene, possibly because of a read error. The chain joins TRBV20-1 to TRBJ1-1; D uncertain. The CDR3 has 13 amino acids. Germline V lookup: CDR1 DFQATT, CDR2 SNEGSKA (reference sequence). DNA for the CDR3: TGCAGTGCGCCCGTTGATCTGAAAACTGAAGCTTTCTTT. This encodes CSAPVDLKTEAFF.

Turning to this clonotype: Just one base apart from a much larger clone, this may be a read error. The chain carries TRBV10-3 and TRBJ1-1; D not resolved. This CDR3 has 13 amino acids. V gave up 5 bases and J gave up 0 bases, with 7 bases separating them. Germline assignment: CDR1 ENHRY and CDR2 SYGVKD. CDR3 sequence: CAISKTVNTEAFF. DNA for the CDR3: TGTGCCATCAGTAAGACGGTGAACACTGAAGCTTTCTTT.

The rearrangement joins TRBV24-1 to TRBJ2-7; D unclear. The CDR3 covers 17 residues. V shed 0 bases and J shed 4 bases, with 18 bases lying between them. The germline V gene has CDR1 KGHDR and CDR2 SFDVKD. The CDR3, as DNA: TGTGCCACCAGTGATTTGAGGACCCGACAAACCGAGTACGAGCAGTACTTC. It codes for CATSDLRTRQTEYEQYF.